A selection of T cell receptor beta chains follows, all from one sample in a study of blood T cells in healthy people across ages. TCRdb reanalysed the 5' RACE reads using MiXCR and keeps one entry per CDR3 protein. The table includes 1,800,000 or so distinct CDR3 sequences, roughly two fifths detected once. The sequenced material came from blood. These receptors all come from a human donor in good health. CDR3s leave out the opening cysteine and the closing phenylalanine or tryptophan. Only some rows state a clone size, as once, few, many or a class for expanded clones.

>13|TRBV7-3|-|TRBJ2-7
ASSLKAGVRYEQY
>12|TRBV27|-|TRBJ1-2
ASSLGVQGYGYT
>13|TRBV20-1|-|TRBJ1-1
SARVPGTWDTEAF
>16|TRBV7-2|-|TRBJ1-1
ASSLIGSGTGAFGEAF
>15|TRBV28|-|TRBJ2-3
ASSSFPGQGNADTQY
>14|TRBV9|-|TRBJ2-5
ASSAGGQGTYNEQY
>12|TRBV7-2|-|TRBJ2-3
ASSLVTLRDTQY
>11|TRBV28|-|TRBJ1-6
ASNRDRVLPLH
>13|TRBV7-2|few|TRBJ2-1
ASSPFAGGYNEQF
>12|TRBV20-1|-|TRBJ2-5
SAVSGGFYNEQY
>10|TRBV5-1|many|TRBJ2-5
ASSLESETQY
>10|TRBV7-9|-|TRBJ2-7
ASRTGIGEQY
>13|TRBV5-6|few|TRBJ2-3
ASSLGIPRGHTQY
>13|TRBV6-2/TRBV6-3|-|TRBJ1-5
ASSRFHRVYQPQH
>11|TRBV20-1|few|TRBJ2-3
SWTSGVTDTQY
>12|TRBV10-3|-|TRBJ2-3
AISGGTSTDTQY
>16|TRBV5-1|-|TRBJ2-6
ASSLDGTGASGANVLT
>13|TRBV15|-|TRBJ2-1
ATSREVSGYNEQF
>13|TRBV6-6|-|TRBJ1-1
ASSGLRGRGTEAF
>14|TRBV4-2|-|TRBJ2-3
ASSQIVTGVTDTQY
>13|TRBV27|-|TRBJ1-6
ASSSLERQDSPLH
>10|TRBV9|-|TRBJ1-1
ASSVGMDEAF
>13|TRBV7-9|-|TRBJ2-3
ASSLLETSTDTQY